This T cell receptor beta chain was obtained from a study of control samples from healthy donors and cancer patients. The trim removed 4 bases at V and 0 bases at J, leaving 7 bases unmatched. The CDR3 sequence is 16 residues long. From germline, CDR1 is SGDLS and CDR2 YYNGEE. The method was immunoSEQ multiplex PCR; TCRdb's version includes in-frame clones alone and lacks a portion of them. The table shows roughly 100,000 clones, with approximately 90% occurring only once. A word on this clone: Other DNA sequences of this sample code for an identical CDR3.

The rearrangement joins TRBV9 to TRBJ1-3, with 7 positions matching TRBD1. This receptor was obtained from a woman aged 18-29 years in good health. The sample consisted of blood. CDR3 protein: CASSPRTGHSGNTIYF. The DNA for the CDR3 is TGTGCCAGCAGCCCCAGGACAGGCCACTCTGGAAACACCATATATTTT.